The present TCR beta chain was sequenced within a study of blood T cell repertoires in COVID-19. CDR3 length equals 15 residues. Germline CDR1 reads SNHLY; CDR2 reads FYNNEI. The V and J ends lost 7 bases and 4 bases respectively, with 17 bases between them. Participants came from roughly 24 US areas, aged about 18 to 89 years. Recovery meant two consecutive negative NP/OP PCR tests, professional clearance, or resolved symptoms. Data came from immunoSEQ multiplex PCR; TCRdb stores just in-frame clones and leaves some out. The table records 450,000 to 500,000 clones, 87% of them present only once. This receptor was identified in a woman under 30 who had recovered from COVID-19. The chain recombines TRBV2 with TRBJ1-3; weak D call: TRBD1 (6 bases). Sequencing was carried out using PBMCs or T cells enriched from blood (not recorded which). The CDR3 DNA reads TGTGCCAGCACAAGTACCGGGACAAGCGGAAACACCATATATTTT. Encoded protein: CASTSTGTSGNTIYF.